These T cell receptor beta chains were read from a single sample in a study of early stage breast cancer tumors. Repertoires were generated with immunoSEQ multiplex PCR, while TCRdb's copy carries only in-frame clones and drops some. The sample lists 25,000 to 30,000 clones; around three quarters were seen once. The sample consisted of blood. The receptors shown here come from a person between 60 and 70 years old with breast cancer. Each CDR3 is given with its conserved first and last residue. The D gene is left open where the match is weak. Clone size, where shown, is once, few, many, or a class for clones that have expanded.

TRBV30,.,.,TRBJ2-7,CAWSVSRVGEQYF,TGTGCCTGGAGTGTGTCCAGGGTTGGCGAGCAGTACTTC
TRBV21-1,.,.,TRBJ2-7,CASSKGAGNEQYF,TGTGCCAGCAGCAAGGGGGCTGGTAACGAGCAGTACTTC
TRBV6-6,.,.,TRBJ2-7,CASQGRQGGSYEQYF,TGTGCCAGTCAAGGGAGGCAGGGAGGCTCCTACGAGCAGTACTTC
TRBV5-1,TRBD1,.,TRBJ1-1,CASSFRQGGTEAFF,TGCGCCAGCAGCTTCAGACAGGGCGGCACTGAAGCTTTCTTT
TRBV5-1,.,.,TRBJ2-1,CASSLGQAGNKDEQFF,TGCGCCAGCAGCTTGGGGCAAGCAGGGAATAAAGATGAGCAGTTCTTC
TRBV7-9,.,.,TRBJ2-3,CASSLVTGTDTQYF,TGTGCCAGCAGCTTAGTGACCGGGACAGATACGCAGTATTTT
TRBV18,.,.,TRBJ1-1,CASSPQSGQFMNTEAFF,TGTGCCAGCTCACCTCAGAGTGGACAGTTCATGAACACTGAAGCTTTCTTT
TRBV19,TRBD2,.,TRBJ2-7,CASKSILAGDYEQYF,TGTGCCAGTAAATCCATCTTAGCGGGAGACTACGAGCAGTACTTC
TRBV7-9,.,.,TRBJ1-1,CASRTDSLNTEAFF,TGTGCCAGCAGGACCGACAGCCTCAACACTGAAGCTTTCTTT
TRBV19,.,once,TRBJ2-6,CASSIYSSGANVLTF,TGTGCCAGTAGTATATACAGCTCTGGGGCCAACGTCCTGACTTTC
TRBV29-1,.,.,TRBJ2-4,CSVEDLARISGNIQYF,TGCAGCGTTGAAGATCTTGCCAGGATAAGTGGAAACATTCAGTACTTC
TRBV19,TRBD1,medium-sized,TRBJ1-2,CASRPGTGHGYTF,TGTGCCAGTAGGCCCGGGACAGGGCATGGCTACACCTTC
TRBV5-4,TRBD1,.,TRBJ2-7,CASSDAGGLYEQYF,TGTGCCAGCAGCGACGCAGGGGGCCTATACGAGCAGTACTTC
TRBV7-2,.,.,TRBJ2-7,CASSSRVTYEQYF,TGTGCCAGCAGCTCCAGGGTTACCTACGAGCAGTACTTC
TRBV9,.,.,TRBJ2-7,CASSVSPAGEQYF,TGTGCCAGCAGCGTTAGCCCGGCGGGGGAGCAGTACTTC
TRBV7-6,TRBD1,.,TRBJ2-5,CASSQQGAVRQYF,TGTGCCAGCAGCCAACAGGGGGCGGTTAGACAGTACTTC
TRBV9,.,.,TRBJ2-3,CASSVVSASTDTQYF,TGTGCCAGCAGCGTAGTTAGCGCTAGCACAGATACGCAGTATTTT
TRBV16,.,few,TRBJ2-2,CASSQPDLRGGELFF,TGTGCCAGCAGCCAGCCGGACTTGCGGGGCGGGGAGCTGTTTTTT
TRBV27,.,.,TRBJ1-2,CASSGQPANYGYTF,TGTGCCAGCAGTGGACAGCCCGCTAACTATGGCTACACCTTC
TRBV27,.,.,TRBJ2-1,CASSLNNEQFF,TGTGCCAGCAGCCTTAACAATGAGCAGTTCTTC
TRBV11-3,.,.,TRBJ1-1,CASSLARRGWYTEAFF,TGTGCCAGCAGCTTAGCTCGCCGGGGATGGTACACTGAAGCTTTCTTT
TRBV7-3,.,.,TRBJ1-4,CASSPGSLANEKLFF,TGTGCCAGCAGCCCAGGGTCGTTAGCTAATGAAAAACTGTTTTTT
TRBV7-9,.,.,TRBJ2-2,CASRHEGNTGELFF,TGTGCCAGCAGGCACGAGGGGAACACCGGGGAGCTGTTTTTT
TRBV7-9,TRBD1,.,TRBJ2-7,CASSLGQGRFYEQYF,TGTGCCAGCAGCTTAGGACAGGGACGTTTTTACGAGCAGTACTTC
TRBV5-4,TRBD2,.,TRBJ2-5,CASSYLLAGQETQYF,TGTGCCAGCAGTTACCTACTAGCGGGACAAGAGACCCAGTACTTC
TRBV29-1,.,once,TRBJ2-7,CSVEAPFPYEQYF,TGCAGCGTTGAGGCCCCTTTTCCCTACGAGCAGTACTTC
TRBV15,.,.,TRBJ1-2,CATSPRVWSGYTF,TGTGCCACCAGCCCCAGGGTTTGGAGCGGCTACACCTTC
TRBV7-3,TRBD2,.,TRBJ2-1,CASSPVSTSGDNEQFF,TGTGCCAGCAGCCCCGTCTCGACTAGCGGAGACAATGAGCAGTTCTTC
TRBV5-1,.,.,TRBJ2-4,CASSLGQPLAKNIQYF,TGCGCCAGCAGCTTGGGACAGCCACTAGCCAAAAACATTCAGTACTTC
TRBV7-2,.,.,TRBJ2-2,CASSPGRQVATGELFF,TGTGCCAGCAGTCCAGGGAGACAGGTTGCAACCGGGGAGCTGTTTTTT
TRBV7-9,.,.,TRBJ2-1,CASSPMAGGNEQFF,TGTGCCAGCAGCCCCATGGCCGGCGGGAATGAGCAGTTCTTC
TRBV4-3,TRBD1,.,TRBJ1-2,CASSQGAGTGDYGYTF,TGCGCCAGCAGCCAAGGGGCCGGGACAGGGGACTATGGCTACACCTTC
TRBV5-1,.,.,TRBJ2-3,CASSLGQYPDTQYF,TGCGCCAGCAGCTTGGGACAGTACCCAGATACGCAGTATTTT
TRBV12-5,.,.,TRBJ2-3,CASGSNSDTQYF,TGTGCTAGTGGTTCCAACTCAGATACGCAGTATTTT
TRBV30,.,.,TRBJ1-1,CAWSVGATRQAFF,TGTGCCTGGAGTGTAGGAGCAACGAGACAAGCTTTCTTT
TRBV29-1,TRBD1,.,TRBJ1-1,CSAGQTNTEAFF,TGCAGCGCGGGACAGACGAACACTGAAGCTTTCTTT
TRBV7-9,.,.,TRBJ2-7,CASSSFDRSSYEQYF,TGTGCCAGCAGCTCCTTCGACAGGAGCTCCTACGAGCAGTACTTC
TRBV6-1,TRBD1,.,TRBJ2-7,CASSRNWGQGYEQYF,TGTGCCAGCAGCCGAAATTGGGGACAGGGCTACGAGCAGTACTTC
TRBV13,.,.,TRBJ1-3,CASSDSRIGNTIYF,TGTGCCAGCAGCGATAGCCGAATCGGCAACACCATATATTTT
TRBV5-1,TRBD2,.,TRBJ2-7,CASSPGRGASYEQYF,TGCGCCAGCAGCCCCGGGAGGGGCGCCTCCTACGAGCAGTACTTC
TRBV7-9,.,.,TRBJ1-1,CASRLTRGNTEAFF,TGTGCCAGCAGACTAACACGGGGTAACACTGAAGCTTTCTTT
TRBV7-8,TRBD1,.,TRBJ2-3,CASRATGGTADTQYF,TGTGCCAGCAGAGCTACAGGGGGCACCGCAGATACGCAGTATTTT
TRBV6-5,TRBD1,.,TRBJ2-7,CASSPDRGQYEQYF,TGTGCCAGCAGTCCGGACAGGGGTCAATACGAGCAGTACTTC
TRBV19,.,.,TRBJ2-1,CASSPDGARNEQFF,TGTGCCAGTAGCCCAGATGGGGCTCGGAATGAGCAGTTCTTC
TRBV2,TRBD2,once,TRBJ2-5,CASSGLAGTRETQYF,TGTGCCAGCAGTGGTCTAGCGGGAACGAGGGAGACCCAGTACTTC
TRBV6-1,.,few,TRBJ1-2,CASSEQGGGYTF,TGTGCCAGCAGTGAACAGGGAGGTGGCTACACCTTC
TRBV9,TRBD2,.,TRBJ2-1,CASSPSLADNNEQFF,TGTGCCAGCAGCCCGTCCCTAGCGGACAACAATGAGCAGTTCTTC
TRBV14,.,.,TRBJ1-1,CASSQAAAGVGAFF,TGTGCCAGCAGCCAAGCGGCGGCTGGAGTAGGAGCTTTCTTT
TRBV7-2,.,few,TRBJ2-5,CASSLEPGSIETQYF,TGTGCCAGCAGCTTAGAACCAGGCAGTATCGAGACCCAGTACTTC
TRBV4-1,.,once,TRBJ2-1,CASSHGQTSSEQFF,TGCGCCAGCAGCCATGGCCAGACTAGTAGCGAGCAGTTCTTC
TRBV4-3,TRBD1,.,TRBJ2-1,CASRDRDNEQFF,TGCGCCAGCCGCGACAGGGACAATGAGCAGTTCTTC
TRBV7-2,TRBD2,.,TRBJ2-3,CASSFRGGDRADTQYF,TGTGCCAGCAGCTTCCGGGGGGGAGATAGGGCAGATACGCAGTATTTT
TRBV6-1,TRBD1,.,TRBJ1-5,CASSTRQGGQPQHF,TGTGCCAGCAGTACGCGACAGGGCGGTCAGCCCCAGCATTTT